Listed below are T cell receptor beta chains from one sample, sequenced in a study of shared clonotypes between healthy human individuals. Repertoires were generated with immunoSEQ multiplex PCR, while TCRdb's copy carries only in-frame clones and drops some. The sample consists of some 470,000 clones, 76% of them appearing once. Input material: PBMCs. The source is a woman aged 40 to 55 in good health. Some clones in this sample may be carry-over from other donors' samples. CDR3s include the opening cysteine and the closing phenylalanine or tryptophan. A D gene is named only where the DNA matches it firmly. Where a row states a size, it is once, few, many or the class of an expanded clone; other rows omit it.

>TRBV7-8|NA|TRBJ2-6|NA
CASSPIFSGANVLTF
TGTGCCAGCAGCCCCATTTTCTCTGGGGCCAACGTCCTGACTTTC
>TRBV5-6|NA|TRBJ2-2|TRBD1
CASRPGQPNTGELFF
TGTGCCAGCCGGCCGGGACAGCCTAACACCGGGGAGCTGTTTTTT
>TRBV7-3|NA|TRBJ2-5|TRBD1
CASSLTSNRGGETQYF
TGTGCCAGCAGCTTAACGTCGAACAGGGGTGGAGAGACCCAGTACTTC
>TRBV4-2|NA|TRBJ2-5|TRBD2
CASSQGTSGSTRETQYF
TGTGCCAGCAGCCAGGGGACTAGCGGGAGTACGCGGGAGACCCAGTACTTC
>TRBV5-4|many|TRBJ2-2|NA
CASSFGGLDNTGELFF
TGTGCCAGCAGCTTCGGGGGACTCGACAACACCGGGGAGCTGTTTTTT
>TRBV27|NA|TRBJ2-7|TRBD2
CASSSQAAGLAGHF
TGTGCCAGCAGTTCGCAGGCGGCCGGACTAGCGGGGCACTTC
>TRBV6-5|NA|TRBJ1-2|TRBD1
CASSQTGVGHYGYTF
TGTGCCAGCAGTCAAACAGGGGTAGGCCACTATGGCTACACCTTC
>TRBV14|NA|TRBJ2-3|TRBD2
CASSPLAGASTDTQYF
TGTGCCAGCAGCCCTCTAGCGGGGGCTAGCACAGATACGCAGTATTTT
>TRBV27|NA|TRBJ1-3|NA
CASSLEVYSGNTIYF
TGTGCCAGCAGTTTAGAGGTATACTCTGGAAACACCATATATTTT
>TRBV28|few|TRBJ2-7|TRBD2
CASSFPSGINEQYF
TGTGCCAGCAGTTTCCCTAGCGGGATCAACGAGCAGTACTTC
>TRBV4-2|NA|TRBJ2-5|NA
CASSRGVGETQYF
TGTGCCAGCAGCCGGGGGGTAGGCGAGACCCAGTACTTC
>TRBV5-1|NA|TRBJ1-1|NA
CASRLLDSLNTEAFF
TGCGCCAGCAGACTTCTGGACAGTTTGAACACTGAAGCTTTCTTT
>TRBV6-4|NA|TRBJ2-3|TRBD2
CASSAASGSTDTQYF
TGTGCCAGCAGTGCGGCTAGCGGGAGTACAGATACGCAGTATTTT
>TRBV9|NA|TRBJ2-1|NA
CASSVVSGSYNEQFF
TGTGCCAGCAGCGTAGTAAGCGGTTCCTACAATGAGCAGTTCTTC
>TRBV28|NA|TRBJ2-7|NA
CASRGVSYEQYF
TGTGCCAGCAGGGGGGTCTCCTACGAGCAGTACTTC
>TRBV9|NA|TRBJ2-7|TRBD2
CASSVALADSYEQYF
TGTGCCAGCAGCGTAGCACTAGCGGACTCCTACGAGCAGTACTTC
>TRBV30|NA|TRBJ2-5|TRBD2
CAWGVGLDGETQYF
TGTGCCTGGGGCGTGGGACTAGATGGAGAGACCCAGTACTTC
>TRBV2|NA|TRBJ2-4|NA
CASKSNLAKNIQYF
TGTGCCAGCAAGAGTAATCTAGCCAAAAACATTCAGTACTTC
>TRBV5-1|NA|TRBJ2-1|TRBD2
CASSPSGTSGYNEQFF
TGCGCCAGCAGCCCCTCCGGGACTAGCGGATACAATGAGCAGTTCTTC
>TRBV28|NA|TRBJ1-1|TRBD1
CASSLISSTGLTFF
TGTGCCAGCAGTTTAATCTCCTCGACAGGGTTAACTTTCTTT
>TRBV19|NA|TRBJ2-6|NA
CASSEGTLSGANVLTF
TGTGCCAGTAGTGAGGGAACCCTCTCTGGGGCCAACGTCCTGACTTTC
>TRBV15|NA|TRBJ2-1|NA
CATSRERNEQFF
TGTGCCACCAGCAGAGAAAGAAATGAGCAGTTCTTC
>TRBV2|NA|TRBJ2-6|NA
CASTGRNSGANVLTF
TGTGCCAGCACGGGACGAAACTCTGGGGCCAACGTCCTGACTTTC
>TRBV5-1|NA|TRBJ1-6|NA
CASSYDSNSPLHF
TGCGCCAGCAGCTACGACAGCAATTCACCCCTCCACTTT
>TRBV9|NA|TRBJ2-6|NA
CASSVTGQAGANVLTF
TGTGCCAGCAGCGTAACAGGGCAGGCTGGGGCCAACGTCCTGACTTTC
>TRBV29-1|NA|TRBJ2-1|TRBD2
CSGEAGGRNEQFF
TGCAGCGGAGAGGCGGGAGGGAGGAATGAGCAGTTCTTC
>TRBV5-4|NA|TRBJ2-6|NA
CASSQGRTGANVLTF
TGTGCCAGCAGCCAGGGACGGACTGGGGCCAACGTCCTGACTTTC
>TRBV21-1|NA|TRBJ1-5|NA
CASSKAGRVVGSNQPQHF
TGTGCCAGCAGCAAAGCGGGCAGGGTAGTAGGGAGCAATCAGCCCCAGCATTTT
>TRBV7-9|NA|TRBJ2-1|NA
CASSLATLNEQFF
TGTGCCAGCAGCTTAGCCACCCTCAATGAGCAGTTCTTC
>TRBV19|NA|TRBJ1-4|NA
CASSIGANEKLFF
TGTGCCAGTAGTATTGGGGCTAATGAAAAACTGTTTTTT
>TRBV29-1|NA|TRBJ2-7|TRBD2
CSVGRREAPYEQYF
TGCAGCGTTGGACGGCGGGAGGCTCCCTACGAGCAGTACTTC
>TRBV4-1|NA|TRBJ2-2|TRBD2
CASSQDPSGSSTGELFF
TGCGCCAGCAGCCAAGACCCTAGCGGGAGCAGTACCGGGGAGCTGTTTTTT
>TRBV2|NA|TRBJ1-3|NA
CASTGTSGNTIYF
TGTGCCAGCACGGGGACCTCTGGAAACACCATATATTTT
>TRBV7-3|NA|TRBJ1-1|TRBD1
CASSSGQRPEAFF
TGTGCCAGCAGCTCGGGACAGAGGCCTGAAGCTTTCTTT
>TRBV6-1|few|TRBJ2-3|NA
CASRRAGTDTQYF
TGTGCCAGCAGGAGGGCCGGCACAGATACGCAGTATTTT
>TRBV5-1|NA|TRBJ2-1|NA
CASRLGPNEQFF
TGCGCCAGCAGGTTAGGGCCCAATGAGCAGTTCTTC
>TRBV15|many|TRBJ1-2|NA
CATSREGTDGYTF
TGTGCCACCAGCAGAGAAGGGACGGATGGCTACACCTTC
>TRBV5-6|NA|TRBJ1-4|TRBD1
CASSQGQGKLFF
TGTGCCAGCAGCCAGGGACAGGGAAAACTGTTTTTT
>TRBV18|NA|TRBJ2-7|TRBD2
CASSAGTSGVYEQYF
TGTGCCAGCTCAGCCGGGACTAGCGGGGTCTACGAGCAGTACTTC
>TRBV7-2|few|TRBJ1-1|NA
CASSSYGPRTEAFF
TGTGCCAGCAGCTCCTATGGGCCGAGGACTGAAGCTTTCTTT
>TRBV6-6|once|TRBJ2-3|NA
CASSYATGTHTDTQYF
TGTGCCAGCAGTTACGCCACAGGGACCCACACAGATACGCAGTATTTT
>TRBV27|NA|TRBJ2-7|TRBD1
CASSAGQGALRQYF
TGTGCCAGCAGTGCGGGACAGGGGGCTCTTCGGCAGTACTTC
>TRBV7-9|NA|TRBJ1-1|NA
CASSFGAMNTEAFF
TGTGCCAGCAGCTTTGGAGCGATGAACACTGAAGCTTTCTTT
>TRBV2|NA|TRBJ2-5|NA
CASNGGGLETQYF
TGTGCCAGCAATGGGGGCGGGCTAGAGACCCAGTACTTC
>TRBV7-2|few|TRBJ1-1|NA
CASSYPGGLTEAFF
TGTGCCAGCAGCTACCCGGGGGGGCTTACTGAAGCTTTCTTT
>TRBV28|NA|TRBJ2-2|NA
CASRIQGGTGELFF
TGTGCCAGCAGGATACAGGGTGGCACCGGGGAGCTGTTTTTT
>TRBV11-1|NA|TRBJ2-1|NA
CASSLEHTSYNEQFF
TGTGCCAGCAGCTTAGAACATACATCCTACAATGAGCAGTTCTTC
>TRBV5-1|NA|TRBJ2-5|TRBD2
CASSPSSGRAEAQYF
TGCGCCAGCAGCCCCTCTAGCGGGAGGGCCGAGGCCCAGTACTTC
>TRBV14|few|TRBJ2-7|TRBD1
CASSRRGTGSLEQYF
TGTGCCAGCAGTCGACGAGGGACAGGATCCCTCGAGCAGTACTTC
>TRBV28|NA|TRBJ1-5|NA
CGLSGGSQVSPQHF
TGTGGACTTTCCGGGGGGTCACAGGTCTCCCCCCAGCATTTT